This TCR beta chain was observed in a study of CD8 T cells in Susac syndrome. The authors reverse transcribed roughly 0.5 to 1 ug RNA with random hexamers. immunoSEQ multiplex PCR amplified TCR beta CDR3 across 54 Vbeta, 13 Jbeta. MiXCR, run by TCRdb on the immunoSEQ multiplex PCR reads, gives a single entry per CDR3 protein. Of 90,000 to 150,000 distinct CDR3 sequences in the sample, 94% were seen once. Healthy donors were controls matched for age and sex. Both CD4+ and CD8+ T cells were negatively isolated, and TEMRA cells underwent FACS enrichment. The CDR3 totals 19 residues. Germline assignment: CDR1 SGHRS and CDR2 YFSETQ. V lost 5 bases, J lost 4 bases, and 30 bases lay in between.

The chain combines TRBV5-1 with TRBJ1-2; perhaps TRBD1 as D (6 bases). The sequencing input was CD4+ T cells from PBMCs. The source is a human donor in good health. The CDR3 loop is CASRFGTVQGSLDLYGYTF. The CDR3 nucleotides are TGCGCCAGCAGGTTTGGGACGGTACAGGGAAGCTTAGACCTCTATGGCTACACCTTC.